This T cell receptor beta chain is from a study of blood T cell repertoires in COVID-19. Only in-frame clones appear in the TCRdb table, and some are missing; sequencing was by immunoSEQ multiplex PCR. This sample has nearly 110,000 clones, with more than 80% found just once. This CDR3 is 14 amino acids long. Per the germline V gene, CDR1 is SQVTM and CDR2 is ANQGSEA. V dropped 6 bases and J dropped 4; count of bases not matched to a gene: 11. The chain employs TRBV29-1 and TRBJ2-7; 8 nucleotides line up with TRBD1. The source of this sequence is a woman aged 60 to 75 with acute or convalescent COVID-19. What was sequenced was peripheral blood. Here the CDR3 DNA reads TGCAGCGTCAGTAACACAGGGGGTCCGTACGAGCAGTACTTC. Translating it yields CSVSNTGGPYEQYF.